A single sample gave rise to the 32 T cell receptor beta chains below, sequenced in a study of cytomegalovirus exposure and HLA in healthy donors. Only in-frame clones appear in the TCRdb table, and some are missing; sequencing was by immunoSEQ multiplex PCR. The sample has some 240,000 clones; roughly 84% are singletons. Sequences were obtained from PBMCs. The receptor source for this set is a woman aged 18-35 years in good health and CMV-seropositive.

This chain uses TRBV28 with TRBJ1-2, with a tentative D call TRBD1 (6 bases). This CDR3 contains 15 residues. Trimming removed 8 bases from V and 0 bases from J, with 16 bases in between. Germline CDR1 reads MDHEN; CDR2 reads SYDVKM. CDR3 region: CASLGADRSNYGYTF. CDR3 nucleotide sequence: TGTGCCAGCTTGGGGGCAGATCGGTCTAACTATGGCTACACCTTC.

The rearrangement uses TRBV21-1 and TRBJ2-6; no DNA check was done on the table's D call, TRBD2. TRBV21-1 is classified as a pseudogene. The CDR3 totals 16 residues. The CDR3 DNA is TGTGCCAGCAGCCCTCCCTATTTTACTGGGGCCAACGTCCTGACTTTC. Protein sequence: CASSPPYFTGANVLTF.

The V gene is TRBV5-4, the J gene TRBJ1-2, with 7 bases matching TRBD1. Per germline, CDR1 SGHNT and CDR2 YYREEE (reference sequence). The ends lost 1 base at V and 5 bases at J; junction bases unmatched: 5. This CDR3 is 14 amino acids long. The CDR3 is CASSLNQGGYGYTF. Here the CDR3 DNA reads TGTGCCAGCAGCTTGAACCAGGGGGGTTATGGCTACACCTTC.

The chain has TRBV5-1 and TRBJ2-3; a weak D match, TRBD2 (6 bases). From germline, CDR1 is SGHRS and CDR2 YFSETQ. V was clipped by 1 base and J by 1 base, with 16 bases between them. The CDR3 is 17 amino acids. Written as DNA, the CDR3 is TGCGCCAGCAGCTTGAACGCGGGGCCCAGGGGCACAGATACGCAGTATTTT. The encoded protein is CASSLNAGPRGTDTQYF.

This chain joins TRBV4-1 and TRBJ2-3; TRBD2 agrees at 11 bases. This CDR3 is built from 18 residues. Germline assignment: CDR1 MGHRA and CDR2 YSYEKL. The ends lost 1 base at V and 4 bases at J; junction bases unmatched: 10. CDR3 region: CASSQAPTLAGGADTQYF. The CDR3 nucleotides read TGCGCCAGCAGCCAAGCCCCAACTCTAGCGGGAGGAGCAGATACGCAGTATTTT.

This clone was seen a handful of times. The gene calls are TRBV5-5 and TRBJ1-1; no definite D call. The V gene lost 0 bases and the J gene lost 0 bases, with 9 bases spanning the gap. The length of the CDR3 is 15 residues. Per germline, CDR1 SGHKS and CDR2 YYEKEE (reference sequence). CDR3 bases: TGTGCCAGCAGCTTGGGCGTAACTATGAACACTGAAGCTTTCTTT. It codes for CASSLGVTMNTEAFF.

This rearrangement joins TRBV28 to TRBJ1-5; TRBD1 matches at 10 bases. The V gene end was trimmed by 5 bases and the J gene end by 4 bases; junction bases not matched to a gene: 2. Germline V gene lookup returns CDR1 MDHEN and CDR2 SYDVKM. CDR3 size: 14 residues. Here the CDR3 reads CASSVDRGNQPQHF. CDR3 DNA sequence: TGTGCCAGCAGTGTGGACAGGGGGAATCAGCCCCAGCATTTT.

This chain uses TRBV5-1 with TRBJ2-1; 9 bases line up with TRBD2. V was pared by 4 bases and J by 5 bases, with 10 bases of the junction left unmatched. This CDR3 is built from 16 residues. Germline V gene data show CDR1 as SGHRS and CDR2 as YFSETQ. The DNA for the CDR3 is TGCGCCAGCAGCCTTCCCGGGACTAGCACCCACAATGAGCAGTTCTTC. Encoded protein: CASSLPGTSTHNEQFF.

This clone was observed a single time. The chain links TRBV27 to TRBJ2-5; 9 positions match TRBD2. V was pared by 1 base and J by 4 bases, with 7 bases of the junction left unmatched. The CDR3 has 16 amino acids. Germline CDR1 is MNHEY and CDR2 is SMNVEV (reference sequence). The CDR3 loop is CASSLFRGLAAETQYF. The CDR3 region has the DNA TGTGCCAGCAGTTTATTTAGGGGACTAGCTGCAGAGACCCAGTACTTC.

This clone has a single count. The genes are TRBV6-5 and TRBJ1-3, with D maybe TRBD1 (5 bases). CDR3 length: 15 residues. Germline-derived CDR1 and CDR2 are MNHEY and SVGAGI. The ends were cut back, 5 bases at V and 2 bases at J, with 13 bases in the middle. Here the CDR3 DNA reads TGTGCCAGCAGTGCGATGGGGGGAACTGGAAACACCATATATTTT. Its translation: CASSAMGGTGNTIYF.

This rearrangement joins TRBV6-5 to TRBJ1-4; 7 bases match TRBD1. The length of the CDR3 is 15 residues. Germline trimming cut 0 bases from V and 4 bases from J; bases unmatched to any gene: 2. Per germline, CDR1 MNHEY and CDR2 SVGAGI. CDR3 loop: CASSYSGTDNEKLFF. CDR3 bases: TGTGCCAGCAGTTACTCAGGGACAGATAATGAAAAACTGTTTTTT.

This chain uses TRBV25-1 with TRBJ2-7; D may be TRBD1 (6 bases). Trimming took off 4 bases at V and 6 bases at J, with 16 bases between the two ends. CDR1 MGHDK and CDR2 SYGVNS come from the germline V gene. The CDR3 has 14 amino acids. CDR3 coding DNA: TGTGCCAGCAGTGGGAGGCAGGGGTTTGGCGAGCAGTACTTC. Protein product: CASSGRQGFGEQYF.

The chain links TRBV28 to TRBJ1-2, with 9 bases aligning to TRBD1. Germline trimming cut 5 bases from V and 1 base from J; bases unmatched to any gene: 5. The CDR3 runs to 15 residues. In germline, CDR1 is MDHEN, CDR2 SYDVKM. The CDR3 reads CASSQTGGNNYGYTF. CDR3 DNA: TGTGCCAGCAGTCAGACAGGGGGAAATAACTATGGCTACACCTTC.

J is TRBJ1-4 and V is TRBV2, with TRBD1 matching 10 bases. The CDR3 consists of 17 residues. Per the germline V gene, CDR1 is SNHLY and CDR2 is FYNNEI. V trimming: 6 bases; J trimming: 4 bases; junction bases outside the gene matches: 11. This chain's CDR3 is CASSGTGATLYNEKLFF. In DNA, the CDR3 is TGTGCCAGCAGCGGGACAGGGGCCACCCTTTATAATGAAAAACTGTTTTTT.

The V call is TRBV18, the J call TRBJ2-1, with TRBD1 matching over 9 bases. Germline-derived CDR1 and CDR2 are KGHSH and LQKENI. Trimming removed 1 base from V and 7 bases from J; junction bases left unmatched: 2. CDR3 length equals 14 residues. Here the CDR3 DNA reads TGTGCCAGCTCACCACGGGACAGGGATAATGAGCAGTTCTTC. Translation: CASSPRDRDNEQFF.

The chain carries TRBV11-3 and TRBJ2-1, with D tentatively TRBD2 (5 bases). This CDR3 region has 11 residues. From germline, CDR1 is SGHNT and CDR2 YENEEA. Trimming removed 3 bases from V and 10 bases from J, with 7 bases in between. In DNA, the CDR3 is TGTGCCAGCAGCTTCGGACTGGAGCAGTTCTTC. Translating gives CASSFGLEQFF.

The V gene is TRBV18, the J gene TRBJ2-1, with 7 bases fitting TRBD1. CDR3 size: 16 residues. V lost 2 bases to trimming and J lost 5 bases; unmatched junction nucleotides: 9. Germline V lookup: CDR1 KGHSH, CDR2 LQKENI. The CDR3 region has the DNA TGTGCCAGCTCACCAGACAGGGTGGGATCCGACAATGAGCAGTTCTTC. It codes for CASSPDRVGSDNEQFF.

The J gene is TRBJ1-3, the V gene TRBV30; D is unclear. Germline V gene data show CDR1 as GTSNPN and CDR2 as SVGIG (reference sequence). Trimming cost V 4 bases and J 4 bases, with 2 bases left between them. The CDR3 is 10 amino acids. The chain's CDR3 is CAWTGNTIYF. CDR3 nucleotide sequence: TGTGCCTGGACAGGAAACACCATATATTTT.

The chain couples TRBV27 to TRBJ1-2, with 8 bases fitting TRBD1. The germline V gene encodes CDR1 MNHEY and CDR2 SMNVEV (reference sequence). With 5 bases clipped from V and 4 bases from J, the junction kept 6 bases outside the gene matches. CDR3 length equals 14 residues. In DNA form, the CDR3 reads TGTGCCAGCAGTCCCAGGGGGCCACTCTATGGCTACACCTTC. Residues: CASSPRGPLYGYTF.

This chain connects TRBV19 to TRBJ1-5; TRBD1 might be the D (6 bases). V lost 11 bases to trimming and J lost 4 bases, with 12 bases between them. The CDR3 consists of 12 residues. CDR1 and CDR2 (germline): LNHDA, SQIVND (reference sequence). The CDR3 protein is CAGTTGNQPQHF. The DNA for the CDR3 is TGTGCCGGTACAACAGGGAATCAGCCCCAGCATTTT.

The V and J genes are TRBV28 and TRBJ1-2; D uncertain. Germline V lookup: CDR1 MDHEN, CDR2 SYDVKM. The V end lost 2 bases, the J end lost 4 bases, and 20 bases lay between the germline ends. The CDR3 extends over 17 amino acids. The CDR3 loop is CASSLRRADRTSYGYTF. The CDR3 DNA follows: TGTGCCAGCAGTTTAAGGAGAGCGGACCGAACCTCCTATGGCTACACCTTC.

The V and J genes are TRBV14 and TRBJ1-1; a weak D match, TRBD1 (6 bases). Germline V gene sequence: CDR1 SGHDN, CDR2 FVKESK. The V and J ends lost 0 bases and 5 bases respectively, with 19 bases between them. This CDR3 is built from 17 residues. Here the CDR3 reads CASSQDHDWEGGTEAFF. In nucleotides, the CDR3 is TGTGCCAGCAGCCAAGATCATGATTGGGAAGGGGGAACTGAAGCTTTCTTT.

This chain joins TRBV29-1 and TRBJ2-1; D is possibly TRBD2 (6 bases). The CDR3 extends over 16 amino acids. Germline CDR1 reads SQVTM; CDR2 reads ANQGSEA. Trimming pared 2 bases from V and 4 bases from J, leaving 18 bases between. The CDR3 DNA reads TGCAGCGTTGAACCCCTTTCGGGCGGGGATTACAATGAGCAGTTCTTC. Amino acids: CSVEPLSGGDYNEQFF.

This chain uses TRBV6-6 with TRBJ1-2; D may be TRBD1 (6 bases). The CDR3 covers 16 residues. Germline assignment: CDR1 MNHNY and CDR2 SVGAGI (reference sequence). Trimming cost V 0 bases and J 3 bases, with 14 bases left between them. This CDR3 reads CASSYSIRQGHYGYTF. CDR3 bases: TGTGCCAGCAGTTACTCGATAAGGCAGGGGCACTATGGCTACACCTTC.

J is TRBJ1-1 and V is TRBV28; 7 nucleotides match TRBD1. V lost 4 bases and J lost 6; bases outside the gene matches: 14. Germline CDR1 MDHEN, CDR2 SYDVKM. The CDR3 has 16 amino acids. DNA of the CDR3: TGTGCCAGCAGTTCCCGAAGGAATACAGGGGAGGCTGAAGCTTTCTTT. Its translation: CASSSRRNTGEAEAFF.

This rearrangement joins TRBV28 to TRBJ2-7, with a possible D match to TRBD2 (5 bases). This CDR3 comprises 12 residues. The germline V gene encodes CDR1 MDHEN and CDR2 SYDVKM. Between the trimmed V and J ends, which lost 6 bases and 5 bases, there was a span of 11 bases. Written as DNA, the CDR3 is TGTGCCAGCAGCGGGGTAGCCCACGAGCAGTACTTC. This gives the protein CASSGVAHEQYF.

The table lists this clone with a few counts. The chain recombines TRBV28 with TRBJ1-2; D is uncertain. The V gene's germline CDR1 is MDHEN and CDR2 SYDVKM. V lost 5 bases and J 4 bases, leaving 11 bases between the germline ends. The CDR3 is 13 amino acids. The CDR3 bases are TGTGCCAGCAGTCGGACGGCGGGCTATGGCTACACCTTC. Translating gives CASSRTAGYGYTF.

The sample holds one count of this clone. The chain combines TRBV5-6 with TRBJ2-3; 8 positions match TRBD2. The CDR3 extends over 16 amino acids. Per the germline V gene, CDR1 is SGHDT and CDR2 is YYEEEE. Trimming at V came to 4 bases and at J to 4 bases, leaving 11 bases not matched to a gene. CDR3 DNA sequence: TGTGCCAGCAGCGCGTCTTTCGGGAGGGCCTCAGATACGCAGTATTTT. Its protein is CASSASFGRASDTQYF.

The rearrangement links TRBV19 to TRBJ2-7; D possibly corresponds to TRBD1 (6 bases). The CDR3 has 16 amino acids. V was cut by 5 bases and J by 6 bases, with 23 bases left in between. CDR1 LNHDA and CDR2 SQIVND come from the germline V gene (reference sequence). In nucleotides, the CDR3 is TGTGCCAGTAGTCGGTCGTGGGGGCAGACCACGGGCGAGCAGTACTTC. As protein: CASSRSWGQTTGEQYF.

This chain joins TRBV19 and TRBJ2-1, with D maybe TRBD2 (5 bases). This CDR3 is built from 16 residues. Germline lookup yields CDR1 LNHDA and CDR2 SQIVND (reference sequence). Trimming stripped 4 bases from V and 3 bases from J, with 16 bases between. CDR3 nucleotides: TGTGCCAGTAGTACCCAAAAAGCGGACCGCTACAATGAGCAGTTCTTC. Translated, it gives CASSTQKADRYNEQFF.

The rearrangement links TRBV7-9 to TRBJ2-7; 8 bases align to TRBD2. The germline CDR1 and CDR2 sequences are SEHNR and FQNEAQ (reference sequence). Trimming removed 7 bases from V and 5 bases from J; junction bases left unmatched: 10. The CDR3 is made up of 14 amino acids. The CDR3: CASNQPGLENEQYF. The CDR3 DNA is TGTGCCAGCAACCAACCGGGACTAGAGAACGAGCAGTACTTC.

J is TRBJ2-3 and V is TRBV4-1; 14 bases are a match to TRBD2. In germline, CDR1 is MGHRA, CDR2 YSYEKL. There are 18 residues in the CDR3. Unmatched junction bases numbered 9, after V lost 2 bases and J lost 5 bases. This CDR3 reads CASSQTGTSGRSGDTQYF. CDR3 in DNA: TGCGCCAGCAGCCAAACCGGGACTAGCGGGAGATCGGGAGATACGCAGTATTTT.